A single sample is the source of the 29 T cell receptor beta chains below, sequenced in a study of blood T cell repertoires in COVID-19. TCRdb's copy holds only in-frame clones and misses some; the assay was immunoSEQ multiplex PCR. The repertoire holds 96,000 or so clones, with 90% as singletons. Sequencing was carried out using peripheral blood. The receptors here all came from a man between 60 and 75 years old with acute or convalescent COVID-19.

The CDR3, as DNA: TGTGCCAGCAGTGACTGGAGGAATGAGCAGTTCTTC. Amino acids: CASSDWRNEQFF. V and J are TRBV6-4 and TRBJ2-1; a weak D match, TRBD2 (5 bases). This CDR3 region has 12 residues. From germline, CDR1 is MRHNA and CDR2 SNTAGT. V was cut by 1 base and J by 7 bases, with 5 bases left in between.

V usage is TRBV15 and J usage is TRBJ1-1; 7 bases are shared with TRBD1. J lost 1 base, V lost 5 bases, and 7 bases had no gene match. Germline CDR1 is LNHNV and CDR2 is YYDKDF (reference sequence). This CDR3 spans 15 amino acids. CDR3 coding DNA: TGTGCCACCAGCGGTCCTGGGACAGCGAACACTGAAGCTTTCTTT. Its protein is CATSGPGTANTEAFF.

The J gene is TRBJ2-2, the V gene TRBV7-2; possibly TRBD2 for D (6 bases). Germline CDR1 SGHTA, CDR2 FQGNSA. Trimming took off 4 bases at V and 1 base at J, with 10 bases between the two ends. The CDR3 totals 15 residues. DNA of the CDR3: TGTGCCAGCAGCTACCTCGGGGGGAACACCGGGGAGCTGTTTTTT. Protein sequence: CASSYLGGNTGELFF. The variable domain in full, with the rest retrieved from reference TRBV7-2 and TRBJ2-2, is GAGVSQSPSNKVTEKGKDVELRCDPISGHTALYWYRQSLGQGLEFLIYFQGNSAPDKSGLPSDRFSAERTGGSVSTLTIQRTQQEDSAVYLCASSYLGGNTGELFFGEGSRLTVL.

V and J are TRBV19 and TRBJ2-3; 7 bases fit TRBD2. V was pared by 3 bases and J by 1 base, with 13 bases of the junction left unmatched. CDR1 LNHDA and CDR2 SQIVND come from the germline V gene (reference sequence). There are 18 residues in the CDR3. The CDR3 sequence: CASSIRVLGLEGTDTQYF. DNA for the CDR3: TGTGCCAGTAGTATCAGAGTTTTAGGACTAGAGGGCACAGATACGCAGTATTTT.

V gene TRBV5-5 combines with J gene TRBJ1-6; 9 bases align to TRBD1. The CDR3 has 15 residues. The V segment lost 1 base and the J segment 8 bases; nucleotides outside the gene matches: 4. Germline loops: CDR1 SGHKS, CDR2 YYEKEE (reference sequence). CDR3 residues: CASSLSDRGYSPLHF. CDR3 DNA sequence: TGTGCCAGCAGCTTGTCGGACAGGGGATATTCACCCCTCCACTTT.

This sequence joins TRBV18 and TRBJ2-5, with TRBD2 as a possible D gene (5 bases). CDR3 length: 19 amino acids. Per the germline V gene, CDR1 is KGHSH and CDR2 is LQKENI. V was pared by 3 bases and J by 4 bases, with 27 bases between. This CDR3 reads CASSPFHMSGKETRETQYF. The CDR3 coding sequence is TGTGCCAGCTCACCCTTCCATATGTCGGGAAAAGAGACCCGAGAGACCCAGTACTTC. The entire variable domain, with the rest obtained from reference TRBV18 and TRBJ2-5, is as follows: NAGVMQNPRHLVRRRGQEARLRCSPMKGHSHVYWYRQLPEEGLKFMVYLQKENIIDESGMPKERFSAEFPKEGPSILRIQQVVRGDSAAYFCASSPFHMSGKETRETQYFGPGTRLLVL.

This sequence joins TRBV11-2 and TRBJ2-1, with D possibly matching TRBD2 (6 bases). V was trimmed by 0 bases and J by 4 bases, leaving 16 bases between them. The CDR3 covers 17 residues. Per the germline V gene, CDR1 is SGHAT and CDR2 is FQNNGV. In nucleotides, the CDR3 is TGTGCCAGCAGCTTAGATTCTCGGCGGGGTATTTACAATGAGCAGTTCTTC. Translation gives CASSLDSRRGIYNEQFF.

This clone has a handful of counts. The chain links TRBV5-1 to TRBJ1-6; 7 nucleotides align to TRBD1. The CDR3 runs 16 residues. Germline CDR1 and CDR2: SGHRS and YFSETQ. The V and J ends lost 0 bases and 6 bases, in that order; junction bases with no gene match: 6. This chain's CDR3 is CASSLVGGASNSPLHF. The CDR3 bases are TGCGCCAGCAGCTTGGTAGGGGGCGCATCTAATTCACCCCTCCACTTT.

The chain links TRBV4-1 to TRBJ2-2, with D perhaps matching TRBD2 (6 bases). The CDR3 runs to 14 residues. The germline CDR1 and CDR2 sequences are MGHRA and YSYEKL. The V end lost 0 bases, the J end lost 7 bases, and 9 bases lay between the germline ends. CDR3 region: CASSQDSRGGELFF. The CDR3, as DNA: TGCGCCAGCAGCCAAGATTCGCGGGGCGGGGAGCTGTTTTTT.

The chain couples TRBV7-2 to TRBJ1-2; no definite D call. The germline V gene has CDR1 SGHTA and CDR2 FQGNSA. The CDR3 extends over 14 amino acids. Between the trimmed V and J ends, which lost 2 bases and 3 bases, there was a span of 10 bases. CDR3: CASSLSWQDYGYTF. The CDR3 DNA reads TGTGCCAGCAGCTTAAGCTGGCAGGACTATGGCTACACCTTC.

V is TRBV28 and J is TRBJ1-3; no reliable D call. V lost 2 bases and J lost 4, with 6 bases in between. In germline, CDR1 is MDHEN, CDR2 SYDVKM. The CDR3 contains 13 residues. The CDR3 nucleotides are TGTGCCAGCAGTTTAGAACAAGGAAACACCATATATTTT. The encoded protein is CASSLEQGNTIYF.

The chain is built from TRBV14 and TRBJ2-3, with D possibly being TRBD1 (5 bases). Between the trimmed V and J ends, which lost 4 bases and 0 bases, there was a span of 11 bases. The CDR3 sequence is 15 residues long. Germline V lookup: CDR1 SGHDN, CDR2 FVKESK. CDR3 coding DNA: TGTGCCAGCAGCCCAGGGTGGTTTAGCACAGATACGCAGTATTTT. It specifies CASSPGWFSTDTQYF.

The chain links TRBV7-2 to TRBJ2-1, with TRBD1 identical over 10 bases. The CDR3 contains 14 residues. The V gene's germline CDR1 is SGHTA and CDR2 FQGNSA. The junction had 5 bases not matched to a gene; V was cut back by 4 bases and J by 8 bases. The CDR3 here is CASSSRTGGYEQFF. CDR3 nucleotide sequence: TGTGCCAGCAGCTCGAGGACAGGGGGTTATGAGCAGTTCTTC.

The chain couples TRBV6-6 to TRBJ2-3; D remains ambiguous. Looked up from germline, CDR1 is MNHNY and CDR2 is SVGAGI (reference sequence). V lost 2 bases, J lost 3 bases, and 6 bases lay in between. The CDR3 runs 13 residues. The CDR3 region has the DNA TGTGCCAGCAGTTACGAGTTAACAGATACGCAGTATTTT. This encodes CASSYELTDTQYF.

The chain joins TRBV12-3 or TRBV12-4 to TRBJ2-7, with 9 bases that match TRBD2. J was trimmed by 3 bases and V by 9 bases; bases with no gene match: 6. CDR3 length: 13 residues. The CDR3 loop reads CASRETSGYEQYF. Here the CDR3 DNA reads TGTGCCAGTCGGGAGACTAGCGGCTACGAGCAGTACTTC.

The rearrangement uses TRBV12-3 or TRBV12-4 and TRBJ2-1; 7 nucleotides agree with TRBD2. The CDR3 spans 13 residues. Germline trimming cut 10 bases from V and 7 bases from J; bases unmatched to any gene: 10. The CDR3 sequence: CATRTLGGNEQFF. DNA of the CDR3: TGTGCCACCCGGACCCTGGGGGGGAATGAGCAGTTCTTC.

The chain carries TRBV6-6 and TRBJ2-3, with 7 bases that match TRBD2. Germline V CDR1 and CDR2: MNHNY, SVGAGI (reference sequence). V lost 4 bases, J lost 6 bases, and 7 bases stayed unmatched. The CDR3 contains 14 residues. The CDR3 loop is CASSSPTGGDTQYF. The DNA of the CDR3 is TGTGCCAGCAGTTCTCCCACCGGGGGGGATACGCAGTATTTT.

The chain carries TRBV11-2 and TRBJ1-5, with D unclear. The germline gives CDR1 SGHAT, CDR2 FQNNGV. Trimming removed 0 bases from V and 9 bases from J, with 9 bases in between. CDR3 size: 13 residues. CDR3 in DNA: TGTGCCAGCAGCTTAGACGGCGCGGGGCCCCAGCATTTT. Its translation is CASSLDGAGPQHF.

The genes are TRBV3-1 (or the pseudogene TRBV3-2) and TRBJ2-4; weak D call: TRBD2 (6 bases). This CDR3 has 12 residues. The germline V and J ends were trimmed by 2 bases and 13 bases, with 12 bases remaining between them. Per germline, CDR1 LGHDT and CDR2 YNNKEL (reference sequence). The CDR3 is CASSQPGTRQYF. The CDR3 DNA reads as TGTGCCAGCAGCCAACCCGGGACTCGGCAGTACTTC.

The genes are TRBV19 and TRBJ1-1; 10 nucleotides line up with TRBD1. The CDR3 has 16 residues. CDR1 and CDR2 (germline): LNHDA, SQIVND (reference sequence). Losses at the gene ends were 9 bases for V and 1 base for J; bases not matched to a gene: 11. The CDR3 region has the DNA TGTGCCAGCTCAGGGACAGGGGCGATCTCGAACACTGAAGCTTTCTTT. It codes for CASSGTGAISNTEAFF.

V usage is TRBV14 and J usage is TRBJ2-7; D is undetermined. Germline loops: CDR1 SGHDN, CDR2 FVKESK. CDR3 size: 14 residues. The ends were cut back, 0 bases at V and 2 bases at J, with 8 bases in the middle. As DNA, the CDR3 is TGTGCCAGCAGCCAAGATATCCAGACCTACGAGCAGTACTTC. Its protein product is CASSQDIQTYEQYF.

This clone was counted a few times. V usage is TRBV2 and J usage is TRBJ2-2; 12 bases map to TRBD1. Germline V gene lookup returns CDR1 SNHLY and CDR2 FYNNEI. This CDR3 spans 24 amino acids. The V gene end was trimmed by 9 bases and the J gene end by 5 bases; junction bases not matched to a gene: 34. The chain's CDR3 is CARDPRLDPDGRDRGPHLTGELFF. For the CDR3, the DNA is TGTGCCAGGGACCCAAGACTAGATCCAGACGGCCGGGACAGGGGGCCTCATCTGACCGGGGAGCTGTTTTTT.

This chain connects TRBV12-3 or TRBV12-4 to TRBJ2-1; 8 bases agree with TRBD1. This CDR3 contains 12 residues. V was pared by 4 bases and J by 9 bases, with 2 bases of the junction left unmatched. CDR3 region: CASSSGTGEQFF. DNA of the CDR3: TGTGCCAGCAGTTCTGGGACAGGTGAGCAGTTCTTC.

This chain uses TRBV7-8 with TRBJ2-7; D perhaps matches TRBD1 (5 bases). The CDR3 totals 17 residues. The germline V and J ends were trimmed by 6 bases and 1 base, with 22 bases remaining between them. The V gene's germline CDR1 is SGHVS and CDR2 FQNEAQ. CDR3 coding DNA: TGTGCCAGCAGGGTAGGCATTGCGCAGGGTGGATCCTACGAGCAGTACTTC. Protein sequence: CASRVGIAQGGSYEQYF.

The chain's CDR3 is CAIRAIAGVGREQYF. Written as DNA, the CDR3 is TGTGCCATCAGGGCGATAGCCGGGGTTGGGCGCGAGCAGTACTTC. This chain links TRBV10-3 with TRBJ2-7; perhaps TRBD2 as D (5 bases). The CDR3 loop spans 15 amino acids. From germline, CDR1 is ENHRY and CDR2 SYGVKD. Trimming stripped 6 bases from V and 6 bases from J, with 21 bases between.

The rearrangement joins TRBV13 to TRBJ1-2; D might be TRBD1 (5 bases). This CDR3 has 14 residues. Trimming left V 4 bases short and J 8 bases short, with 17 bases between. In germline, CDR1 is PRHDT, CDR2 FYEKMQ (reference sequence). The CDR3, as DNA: TGTGCCAGCAGCTCATTCAGGTCGGGGGAGGGCTACACCTTC. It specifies CASSSFRSGEGYTF. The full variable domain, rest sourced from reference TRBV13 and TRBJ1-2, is AAGVIQSPRHLIKEKRETATLKCYPIPRHDTVYWYQQGPGQDPQFLISFYEKMQSDKGSIPDRFSAQQFSDYHSELNMSSLELGDSALYFCASSSFRSGEGYTFGSGTRLTVV.

This chain's CDR3 is CASRTMGGRPSDTQYF. In DNA form, the CDR3 reads TGTGCCAGTAGAACGATGGGCGGGAGGCCCTCGGATACGCAGTATTTT. The V gene is TRBV19, the J gene TRBJ2-3, with 8 bases lining up with TRBD2. J was trimmed by 6 bases and V by 6 bases; bases with no gene match: 14. Germline CDR1 and CDR2: LNHDA and SQIVND (reference sequence). This CDR3 is built from 16 residues.

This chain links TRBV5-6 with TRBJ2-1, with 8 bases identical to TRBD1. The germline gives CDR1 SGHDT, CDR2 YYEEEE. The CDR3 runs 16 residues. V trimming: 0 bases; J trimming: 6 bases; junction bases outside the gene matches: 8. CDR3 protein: CASSLVGRGRGNEQFF. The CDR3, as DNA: TGTGCCAGCAGCTTGGTGGGCAGGGGGCGAGGCAATGAGCAGTTCTTC.

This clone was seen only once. CDR3 sequence (DNA): TGTGCCAGCAGCCCGAGCTCGGGATTAATGAACACTGAAGCTTTCTTT. Translating gives CASSPSSGLMNTEAFF. The chain combines TRBV3-1 (or the pseudogene TRBV3-2) with TRBJ1-1; D not certain. The CDR3 is 16 residues long. From germline, CDR1 is LGHDT and CDR2 YNNKEL (reference sequence). V lost 4 bases, J lost 0 bases, and 15 bases lay in between.